This T cell receptor (beta chain) derives from a study of control samples from healthy donors and cancer patients. Germline V gives CDR1 SEHNR, CDR2 FQNEAQ (reference sequence). The CDR3 consists of 16 residues. V lost 3 bases and J 2 bases, leaving 17 bases between the germline ends. Data came from immunoSEQ multiplex PCR; TCRdb stores just in-frame clones and leaves some out. In the table there are 150,000 or so clones, 90% to 95% of which are singletons. The receptor comes from a man aged 40-49 years in good health. The sample was blood. The chain links TRBV7-9 to TRBJ2-7; maybe TRBD1 (6 bases). The CDR3 DNA is TGTGCCAGCAGCTTCCCCGGACAGAATCGGGCCTACGAGCAGTACTTC. Amino acids: CASSFPGQNRAYEQYF.